This TCR beta chain is from a study of post-analysis software for immune sequencing data. The CDR3 contains 16 residues. Germline loops: CDR1 SGHRS, CDR2 YFSETQ. The V end lost 0 bases, the J end lost 11 bases, and 23 bases lay between the germline ends. General study findings and limits: The normalized Chao1 diversity of multiple sclerosis patients was significantly lower than that of controls. Five or six TRBV segments, TRBV5-6, TRBV5-1 and TRBV20-1 among them, were found more frequent in patients than controls.

Unique molecular identifiers were carried by the TCR beta cDNA libraries. TCRdb ran MiXCR on the PCR reads and lists one entry per CDR3 protein. This table holds roughly 800,000 distinct CDR3 sequences, approximately 57% found once. For this clonotype: Its specificity is not known.

The sequencing sample was made of blood. This chain uses TRBV5-1 with TRBJ2-5; D is perhaps TRBD1 (6 bases). This sequence was found in a girl aged 10 to 17 with multiple sclerosis. CDR3 sequence: CASSLDQNGGSGEQYF. The DNA of the CDR3 is TGCGCCAGCAGCTTGGACCAGAATGGAGGTTCAGGGGAGCAGTACTTC.